This T cell receptor beta chain was found in a study of T cells after yellow fever vaccination. This clonotype has at least ten counts. CDR1 is MGHRA and CDR2 is YSYEKL in the germline V gene. The junction had 3 bases not matched to a gene; V was cut back by 0 bases and J by 4 bases. The CDR3 sequence is 16 residues long. 5'RACE template switching produced TCR cDNA carrying a universal primer site and UMIs. TCRdb re-analysed the 5' RACE reads in MiXCR, keeping a single row per CDR3 protein. Of about 320,000 distinct CDR3 sequences listed, approximately 4.5% are singletons. The material sequenced was PBMCs, taken 15 days after the yellow fever booster vaccination. The chain has TRBV4-1 and TRBJ2-1, with 10 bases fitting TRBD2. The source of this sequence is a man aged 18 to 35 who received the YFV17D yellow fever vaccine. This CDR3 is CASSQEELAGYNEQFF. The DNA for the CDR3 is TGCGCCAGCAGCCAAGAGGAACTAGCGGGGTACAATGAGCAGTTCTTC.